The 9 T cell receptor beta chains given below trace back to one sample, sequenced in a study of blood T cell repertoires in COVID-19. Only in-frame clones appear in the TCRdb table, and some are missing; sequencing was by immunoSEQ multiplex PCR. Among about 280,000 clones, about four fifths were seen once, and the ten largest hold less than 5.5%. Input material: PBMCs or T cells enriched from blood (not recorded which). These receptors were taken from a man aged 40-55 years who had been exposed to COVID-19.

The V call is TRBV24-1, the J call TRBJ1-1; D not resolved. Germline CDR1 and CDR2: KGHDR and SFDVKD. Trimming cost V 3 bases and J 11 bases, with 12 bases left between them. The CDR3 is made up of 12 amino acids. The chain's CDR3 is CATSDERLGAFF. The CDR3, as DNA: TGTGCCACCAGTGATGAGCGGTTAGGCGCTTTCTTT.

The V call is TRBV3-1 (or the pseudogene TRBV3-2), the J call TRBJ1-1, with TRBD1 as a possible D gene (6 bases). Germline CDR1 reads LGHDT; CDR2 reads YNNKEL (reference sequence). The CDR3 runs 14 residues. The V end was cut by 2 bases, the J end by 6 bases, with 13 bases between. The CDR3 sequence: CASSQRGWLSEAFF. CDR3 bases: TGTGCCAGCAGCCAAAGGGGGTGGTTGTCTGAAGCTTTCTTT.

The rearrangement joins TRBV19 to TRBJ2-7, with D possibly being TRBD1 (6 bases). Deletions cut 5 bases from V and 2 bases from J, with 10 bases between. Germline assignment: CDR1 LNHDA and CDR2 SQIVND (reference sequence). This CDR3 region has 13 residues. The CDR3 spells CASSFRTAYEQYF. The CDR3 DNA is TGTGCCAGTAGTTTCAGGACAGCCTACGAGCAGTACTTC.

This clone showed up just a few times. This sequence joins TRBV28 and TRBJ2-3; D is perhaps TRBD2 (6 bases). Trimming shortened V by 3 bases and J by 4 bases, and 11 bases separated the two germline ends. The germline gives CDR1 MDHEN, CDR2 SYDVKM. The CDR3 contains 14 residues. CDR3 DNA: TGTGCCAGCAGTTTTATTGCGGGGTCAGATACGCAGTATTTT. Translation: CASSFIAGSDTQYF.

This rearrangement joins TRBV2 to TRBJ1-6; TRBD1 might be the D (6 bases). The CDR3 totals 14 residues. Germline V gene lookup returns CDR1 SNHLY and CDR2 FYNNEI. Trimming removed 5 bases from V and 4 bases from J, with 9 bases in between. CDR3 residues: CASSSRGYNSPLHF. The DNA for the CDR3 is TGTGCCAGCAGTTCCAGGGGTTATAATTCACCCCTCCACTTT.

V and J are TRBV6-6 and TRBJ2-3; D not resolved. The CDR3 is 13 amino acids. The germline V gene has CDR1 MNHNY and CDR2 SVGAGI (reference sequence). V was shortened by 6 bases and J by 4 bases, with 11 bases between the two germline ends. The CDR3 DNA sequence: TGTGCCAGCAGCCGCGGATATTCAGATACGCAGTATTTT. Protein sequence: CASSRGYSDTQYF.

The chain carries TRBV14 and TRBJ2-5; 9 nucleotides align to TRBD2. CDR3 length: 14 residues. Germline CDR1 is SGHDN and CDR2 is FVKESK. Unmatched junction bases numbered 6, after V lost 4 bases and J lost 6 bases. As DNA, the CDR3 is TGTGCCAGCAGCCGATTAGCGGGAGTTCAGACCCAGTACTTC. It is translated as CASSRLAGVQTQYF.

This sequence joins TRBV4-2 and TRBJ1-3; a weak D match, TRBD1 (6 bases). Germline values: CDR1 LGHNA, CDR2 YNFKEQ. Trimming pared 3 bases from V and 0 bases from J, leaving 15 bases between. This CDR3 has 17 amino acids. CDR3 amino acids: CASSHPWQGNSGNTIYF. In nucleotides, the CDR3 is TGTGCCAGCAGCCATCCTTGGCAGGGGAACTCTGGAAACACCATATATTTT.

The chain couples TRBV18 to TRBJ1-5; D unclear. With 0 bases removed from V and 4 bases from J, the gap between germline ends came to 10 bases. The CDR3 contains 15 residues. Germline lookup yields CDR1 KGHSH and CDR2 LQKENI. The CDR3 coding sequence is TGTGCCAGCTCACCACCGGGGAGGACGAATCAGCCCCAGCATTTT. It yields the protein CASSPPGRTNQPQHF. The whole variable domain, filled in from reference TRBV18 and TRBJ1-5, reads NAGVMQNPRHLVRRRGQEARLRCSPMKGHSHVYWYRQLPEEGLKFMVYLQKENIIDESGMPKERFSAEFPKEGPSILRIQQVVRGDSAAYFCASSPPGRTNQPQHFGDGTRLSIL.